These 7 T cell receptor delta chains originate from one sample sequenced in a study of γδ T cells in repeated Plasmodium falciparum infection. TCRdb re-analyzed the multiplex PCR reads via CATT. Of tens of thousands of delta-chain clones listed, 1.7% are singletons. Bulk repertoires came from Vgamma9/Vdelta2+ or Vdelta2-negative gammadelta T cells flow-sorted from PBMC. The specimen was gamma-delta T cells from blood. These TCRs come from a pool of human donors (malaria-infected and uninfected, not separated).

As to this clone: The protein given by TCRdb reflects a much larger clone and differs at residue 12 from this DNA's translation, likely from a read error; the protein shown is the DNA's translation. The V call is TRDV1, the J call TRDJ1, with D tentatively TRDD2 or TRDD3 (5 bases each). No J gene was available from TCRdb, and it was assigned here by a germline match of the DNA. The CDR3 runs to 22 residues. Trimming removed 2 bases from V and 2 bases from J, with 33 bases in between. Per germline, CDR1 TSWWSYY and CDR2 QGS. Here the CDR3 reads CALGESLLDLLRGDVGTDKLIF. The CDR3 DNA is TGTGCTCTTGGGGAAAGTCTACTTGACCTACTCCGTGGGGACGTGGGAACCGATAAACTCATCTTT.

There are a few counts of this clone. The V call is TRDV1, the J call TRDJ1, with D perhaps TRDD2 (6 bases). TCRdb gives no J gene; it was assigned here by matching the DNA to germline. Germline assignment: CDR1 TSWWSYY and CDR2 QGS. The CDR3 contains 25 residues. V lost 5 bases and J lost 0, with 43 bases in between. CDR3 sequence reads: CALGFRPSPSLPLYYPRINTDKLIF. The CDR3 DNA reads TGTGCTCTTGGGTTTCGGCCTTCTCCCAGCCTTCCCCTTTACTACCCCCGAATAAACACCGATAAACTCATCTTT.

As concerns this clone: TCRdb has a much larger clone's protein, which differs at residue 13 from the translation of this DNA, likely because of a read error; what is shown is the protein translated from the DNA. The chain has TRDV2 and TRDJ3, with 8 bases lining up with TRDD3. Matching the DNA to germline supplied the J gene, which TCRdb does not give. CDR1 is GEAIGNYY and CDR2 is EKD in the germline V gene. The CDR3 length is 20 residues. The CDR3 loop reads CACDTALGIPRSRDTRQMFF. CDR3 in DNA: TGTGCCTGTGACACCGCGCTGGGGATACCCCGCTCCAGGGACACCCGACAGATGTTTTTC.

This clone was counted ten times or more. A read error is the likely source, as a far larger clone sits one nucleotide away. The same CDR3 arises from other DNA sequences in this sample as well. The chain combines TRDV2 with TRDJ1; TRDD3 matches 7 bases. Germline-derived CDR1 and CDR2 are GEAIGNYY and EKD. The CDR3 contains 18 residues. CDR3: CACDTLGLLGTHTDKLIF. The CDR3 nucleotides are TGTGCCTGTGACACCCTGGGTTTACTGGGGACGCACACCGATAAGCTCATCTTT.

This clone was detected only a few times. With only one base between it and a far larger clone, this is likely a read error. This specimen includes other DNA sequences encoding the same CDR3. The chain recombines TRDV1 with TRDJ1, with 9 bases identical to TRDD3. Because TCRdb records no J gene, it was assigned here through a match of the DNA to germline. The V gene's germline CDR1 is TSWWSYY and CDR2 QGS. V lost 2 bases to trimming and J lost 0 bases; unmatched junction nucleotides: 34. There are 26 residues in the CDR3. As DNA, the CDR3 is TGTGCTCTTGGGGAAACGATCCTAAAGCCGCGACCGGGAGACTGGGGGACTCTGAGGTACACCGATAAACTCATCTTT. Translating gives CALGETILKPRPGDWGTLRYTDKLIF.

This clone was picked up many times. TCRdb has a much larger clone's protein, which differs at residue 12 from the translation of this DNA, likely because of a read error; what is shown is the protein translated from the DNA. The chain employs TRDV2 and TRDJ1, with TRDD3 identical over 8 bases. The J gene is absent in TCRdb and was assigned here via DNA matching to germline. The CDR3 totals 20 residues. CDR1 and CDR2 (germline): GEAIGNYY, EKD. Germline trimming cut 0 bases from V and 0 bases from J; bases unmatched to any gene: 17. Here the CDR3 reads CACDTAWAGGPSWDTDKLIF. The CDR3 DNA sequence: TGTGCCTGTGACACCGCATGGGCTGGGGGACCCTCCTGGGACACCGATAAACTCATCTTT.

A word on this clone: The protein in TCRdb stems from a much larger clone and differs at residue 4 from this DNA's translation, likely a read error; here the protein is translated from the DNA. This chain uses TRDV1 with TRDJ1, with 8 positions matching TRDD3. Assignment of the J gene here rests on matching the DNA to germline, because TCRdb gives none. The CDR3 length is 17 residues. Germline CDR1 TSWWSYY, CDR2 QGS. CDR3 DNA sequence: TGTGCTCTTAGGGAAAGAACTTTGGGGGATTACACCGATAAACTCATCTTT. It specifies CALRERTLGDYTDKLIF.